Reported below is one TCR beta chain. Its antigen is undetermined. This sample was taken from a study of OX40 agonist ivuxolimab in advanced cancers. For the study at large: A diagnosis of hepatocellular carcinoma, melanoma, renal cell or head and neck cancer was present in dose-escalation patients. Patients achieving partial responses numbered three: one hepatocellular carcinoma case and two cutaneous melanoma cases. The study, taken as a whole, reports: CD8+ T cells (on average) carried more expanded clones than CD4+ T cells.

TCRdb's table, derived via immunoSEQ multiplex PCR, lists solely in-frame clones and lacks some. The repertoire holds roughly 100,000 clones, 85% to 90% seen once, with around 0.76% in the top ten. This CDR3 comprises 14 residues. The V gene lost 4 bases and the J gene lost 7 bases, with 17 bases spanning the gap. Germline loops: CDR1 SGHDT, CDR2 YYEEEE. Patients were ineligible given autoimmune disease history or systemic immunosuppression. This material consisted of CD4+ or CD8+ T cells sorted from blood, taken in a trial of the OX40 agonist ivuxolimab. This sequence originates from an adult with an advanced solid tumor such as melanoma, head and neck, liver or kidney cancer. The V gene is TRBV5-6, the J gene TRBJ1-1; no clear D. CDR3 coding DNA: TGTGCCAGCAGCCCAGAACGGAGTTGGGGTGAAGCTTTCTTT. Its translation: CASSPERSWGEAFF. The full variable domain, with the rest looked up from reference TRBV5-6 and TRBJ1-1, is DAGVTQSPTHLIKTRGQQVTLRCSPKSGHDTVSWYQQALGQGPQFIFQYYEEEERQRGNFPDRFSGHQFPNYSSELNVNALLLGDSALYLCASSPERSWGEAFFGQGTRLTVV.